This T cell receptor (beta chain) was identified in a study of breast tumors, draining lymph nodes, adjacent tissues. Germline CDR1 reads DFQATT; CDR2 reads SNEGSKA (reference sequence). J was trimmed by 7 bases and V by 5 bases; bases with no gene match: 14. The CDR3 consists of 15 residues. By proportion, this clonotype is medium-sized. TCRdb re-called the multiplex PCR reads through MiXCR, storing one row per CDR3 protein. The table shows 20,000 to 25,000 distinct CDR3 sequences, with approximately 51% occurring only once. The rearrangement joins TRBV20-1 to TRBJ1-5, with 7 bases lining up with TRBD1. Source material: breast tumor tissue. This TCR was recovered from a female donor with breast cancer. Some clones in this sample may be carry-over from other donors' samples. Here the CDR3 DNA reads TGCAGTGCTTCTATCAGGGGGTCGAATAAGCAGCCCCAGCATTTT. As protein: CSASIRGSNKQPQHF.